Shown below are 4 T cell receptor beta chains from a single sample sequenced in a study of shared clonotypes between healthy human individuals. Repertoires were generated with immunoSEQ multiplex PCR, while TCRdb's copy carries only in-frame clones and drops some. The sample yields roughly 1,100,000 clones, about 75% seen once. Material for sequencing was memory CD4+ T cells sorted from blood. Stated subset: CD45RA-negative fraction. The receptors derive from a man aged 18 to 29 in good health.

CDR3 loop: CASSPWSNSNQPQHF. The CDR3, as DNA: TGTGCCAGCAGCCCCTGGAGCAATAGCAATCAGCCCCAGCATTTT. V is TRBV7-2 and J is TRBJ1-5; D not certain. Germline V lookup: CDR1 SGHTA, CDR2 FQGNSA. The CDR3 is 15 residues long. Trimming stripped 5 bases from V and 0 bases from J, with 11 bases between.

The rearrangement joins TRBV30 to TRBJ2-5; 8 nucleotides align to TRBD1. The J call may not be correct, given that the DNA end is closer to TRBJ2-7. Germline CDR1 reads GTSNPN; CDR2 reads SVGIG (reference sequence). This CDR3 region has 15 residues. The CDR3 sequence is CAWRRTGQVSYEQYF. The CDR3 DNA reads TGTGCCTGGAGGCGGACGGGACAGGTATCCTACGAGCAGTACTTC.

This chain connects TRBV5-6 to TRBJ2-2; the D call may be TRBD1 or TRBD2 (5 bases each). In germline, CDR1 is SGHDT, CDR2 YYEEEE. The CDR3 runs 17 residues. The V and J ends lost 4 bases and 2 bases respectively, with 18 bases between them. The CDR3 region has the DNA TGTGCCAGCAGCCCCCAAGGGGCGGGCCCCAACACCGGGGAGCTGTTTTTT. This translates into CASSPQGAGPNTGELFF.

The rearrangement links TRBV6-1 to TRBJ2-7; 10 bases are shared with TRBD2. Germline trimming cut 11 bases from V and 7 bases from J; bases unmatched to any gene: 14. Germline-derived CDR1 and CDR2 are MNHNS and SASEGT. The CDR3 has 14 amino acids. As DNA, the CDR3 is TGTGCCTGCCGCCTAGCGGGGGCCTCGAGGGAGCAGTACTTC. It specifies CACRLAGASREQYF.